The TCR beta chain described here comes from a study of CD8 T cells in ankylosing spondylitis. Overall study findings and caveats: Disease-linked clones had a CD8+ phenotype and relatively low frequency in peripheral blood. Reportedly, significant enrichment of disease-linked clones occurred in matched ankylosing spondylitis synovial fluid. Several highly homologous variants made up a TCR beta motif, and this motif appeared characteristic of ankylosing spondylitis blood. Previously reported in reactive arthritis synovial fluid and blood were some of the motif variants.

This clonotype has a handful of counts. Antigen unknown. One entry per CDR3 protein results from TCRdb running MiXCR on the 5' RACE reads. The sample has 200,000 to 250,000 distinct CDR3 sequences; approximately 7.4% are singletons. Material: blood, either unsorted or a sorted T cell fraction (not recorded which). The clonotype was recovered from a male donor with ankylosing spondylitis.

Here the CDR3 reads CASSNVMDRGYEQYF. The CDR3 DNA is TGTGCCAGTAGTAATGTCATGGACAGGGGCTACGAGCAGTACTTC. The genes are TRBV19 and TRBJ2-7; the match to TRBD1 covers 9 bases. The trim removed 4 bases at V and 3 bases at J, leaving 7 bases unmatched. The CDR3 sequence is 15 residues long. Germline V gives CDR1 LNHDA, CDR2 SQIVND (reference sequence).